This paragraph reports one T cell receptor (beta chain). The sample belongs to a study of CD8+ T cells in alopecia areata. Treatment denoted: oral pan-JAK inhibitor, 5-10 mg twice daily. After isolation, RNA underwent reverse transcription to generate cDNA as the sequencing template. Assay used: immunoSEQ multiplex PCR; TCRdb lists only in-frame clones, some missing. The sample consists of 150,000 or so clones, approximately 90% of them appearing once. The input for sequencing was CD8+ T cells sorted from blood, taken at week 4, from a patient treated with tofacitinib. The TCR sequence derives from a human donor with alopecia areata.

For the CDR3, the DNA is TGCAGCGGACAGGGAGAGTCCTTCCACACTGAAGCTTTCTTT. Translation: CSGQGESFHTEAFF. The chain employs TRBV29-1 and TRBJ1-1; 7 nucleotides align to TRBD1. Germline loops: CDR1 SQVTM, CDR2 ANQGSEA. The trim removed 7 bases at V and 3 bases at J, leaving 11 bases unmatched. CDR3 length equals 14 residues.